This TCR beta chain derives from a study of vaccination and CD4 T cells after COVID-19. Study in general: Stimulation of cells relied on overlapping spike peptides derived from SARS-CoV-2, HCoV-NL63, HCoV-OC43 and HCoV-229E.

The treatment is: roughly 10-day PBMC culture with coronavirus spike peptide pools or control peptides (ViraFEST assay). There are a few counts of this clonotype. Its antigen is currently unknown. The CDR3 sequence is 12 residues long. V lost 6 bases to trimming and J lost 10 bases, with 13 bases between them. Germline assignment: CDR1 MNHNS and CDR2 SASEGT. Once obtained from cultured CD4+ T cells, the DNA was sequenced using the Oncomine TCR Beta short-read assay. One entry per CDR3 protein results from TCRdb running MiXCR on the PCR reads. The sample gives about 11,000 distinct CDR3 sequences, about 30% of which show up once; 15% to 18% is in the top ten.

Sequencing used CD4+ T cells from blood, cultured in vitro, obtained after SARS-CoV-2 vaccination. This TCR derives from a human donor who had recovered from COVID-19. The rearrangement links TRBV6-1 to TRBJ2-1, with D possibly being TRBD1 or TRBD2 (5 bases each). CDR3 nucleotides: TGTGCCAGCAGCCCGGGACCAGGAGAGCAGTTCTTC. Residues: CASSPGPGEQFF.